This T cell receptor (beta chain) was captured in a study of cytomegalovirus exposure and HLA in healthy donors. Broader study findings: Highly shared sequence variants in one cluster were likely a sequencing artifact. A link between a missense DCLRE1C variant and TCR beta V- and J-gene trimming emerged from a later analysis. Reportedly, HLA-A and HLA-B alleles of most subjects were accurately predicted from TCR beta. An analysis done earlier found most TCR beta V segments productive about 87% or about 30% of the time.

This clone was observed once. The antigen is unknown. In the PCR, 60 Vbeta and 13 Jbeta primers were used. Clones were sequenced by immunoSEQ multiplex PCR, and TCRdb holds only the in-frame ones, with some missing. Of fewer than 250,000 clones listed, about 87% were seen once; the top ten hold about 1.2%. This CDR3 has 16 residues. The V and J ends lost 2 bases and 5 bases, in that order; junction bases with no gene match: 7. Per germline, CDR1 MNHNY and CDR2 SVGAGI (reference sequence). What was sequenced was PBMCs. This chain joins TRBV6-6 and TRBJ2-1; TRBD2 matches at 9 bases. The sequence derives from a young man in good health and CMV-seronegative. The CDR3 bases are TGTGCCAGCAGTTACGTAGCGGGAGAGGGGGACAATGAGCAGTTCTTC. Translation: CASSYVAGEGDNEQFF.